These 10 T cell receptor beta chains came from one sample sequenced in a study of Ad26.COV2.S vaccination and SARS-CoV-2 variants. Data came from immunoSEQ multiplex PCR; TCRdb stores just in-frame clones and leaves some out. The data contain hundreds of thousands of clones, about 90% of them singletons. Treatment given: about 20 received Ad26.COV2.S at low or high dose, single or two shots; several received placebo; per-sample allocation not given. The samples date from day 63 after the first vaccine or placebo injection. The sample was peripheral blood, taken in a trial of Ad26.COV2.S vaccine versus placebo. Receptor source: a person aged 18 to 59 who received the Ad26.COV2.S COVID-19 vaccine or a placebo.

This chain connects TRBV4-3 to TRBJ1-6; weak D call: TRBD1 (6 bases). The CDR3 consists of 18 residues. The germline V gene encodes CDR1 LGHNA and CDR2 YSLEER. Trimming cost V 2 bases and J 5 bases, with 19 bases left between them. The CDR3 coding sequence is TGCGCCAGCAGCCAAAACAGTGGGGTAGGGGGTAATAATTCACCCCTCCACTTT. It yields the protein CASSQNSGVGGNNSPLHF.

This chain joins TRBV19 and TRBJ2-7; D is perhaps TRBD1 (6 bases). The V end was cut by 0 bases, the J end by 3 bases, with 9 bases between. CDR3 size: 14 residues. Per germline, CDR1 LNHDA and CDR2 SQIVND (reference sequence). CDR3 protein: CASSIEQTGYEQYF. CDR3 coding DNA: TGTGCCAGTAGTATAGAACAGACAGGCTACGAGCAGTACTTC.

The chain is built from TRBV5-8 and TRBJ2-3, with TRBD1 matching 8 bases. Germline V gene lookup returns CDR1 SGHTS and CDR2 YDEGEE. The CDR3 contains 16 residues. The junction had 6 bases not matched to a gene; V was cut back by 2 bases and J by 1 base. The CDR3 here is CASSFGTGAGTDTQYF. The CDR3 DNA reads as TGTGCCAGCAGCTTCGGGACAGGTGCAGGCACAGATACGCAGTATTTT.

The V and J genes are TRBV5-5 and TRBJ1-6; TRBD1 agrees at 7 bases. Germline V gene data show CDR1 as SGHKS and CDR2 as YYEKEE (reference sequence). V lost 1 base to trimming and J lost 9 bases; unmatched junction nucleotides: 4. This CDR3 is 14 amino acids long. The CDR3 DNA reads as TGTGCCAGCAGCTTGCAGGGGGGCAGTTCACCCCTCCACTTT. Its translation is CASSLQGGSSPLHF.

This sequence joins TRBV7-2 and TRBJ1-5; TRBD1 is a possible D gene (6 bases). This CDR3 is built from 14 residues. CDR1 SGHTA and CDR2 FQGNSA come from the germline V gene. V lost 5 bases to trimming and J lost 3 bases, with 11 bases between them. CDR3 DNA sequence: TGTGCCAGCAGCGACGGGACACCCAATCAGCCCCAGCATTTT. Protein sequence: CASSDGTPNQPQHF.

The V call is TRBV4-2, the J call TRBJ2-3; tentative D call: TRBD2 (6 bases). The ends were cut back, 2 bases at V and 1 base at J, with 22 bases in the middle. This CDR3 region has 19 residues. Germline CDR1 is LGHNA and CDR2 is YNFKEQ. CDR3 residues: CASSQSSGTQTSGTDTQYF. In DNA, the CDR3 is TGTGCCAGCAGCCAAAGCTCCGGGACTCAAACGAGCGGCACAGATACGCAGTATTTT.

The genes are TRBV4-2 and TRBJ1-2, with 7 bases lining up with TRBD1. Trimming removed 4 bases from V and 6 bases from J; junction bases left unmatched: 11. CDR3 length: 15 residues. Germline V gives CDR1 LGHNA, CDR2 YNFKEQ. CDR3 coding DNA: TGTGCCAGCAGCCTAGGGGGGGGACAGCAAAATGGCTACACCTTC. Residues: CASSLGGGQQNGYTF.

The chain couples TRBV30 to TRBJ1-3; D is undetermined. The CDR3 runs 13 residues. Germline lookup yields CDR1 GTSNPN and CDR2 SVGIG (reference sequence). The V gene lost 3 bases and the J gene lost 0 bases, with 6 bases spanning the gap. CDR3 residues: CAWSLLSGNTIYF. The CDR3 DNA follows: TGTGCCTGGAGCTTACTCTCTGGAAACACCATATATTTT.

As concerns this clone: An end of the junction differs from the germline gene, which may be a read error. The chain uses TRBV4-1 and TRBJ2-7, with D tentatively TRBD1 (6 bases). The CDR3 runs 13 residues. From germline, CDR1 is MGHRA and CDR2 YSYEKL. The CDR3 DNA reads TGCGCCAGCAGCCAAGGGGTAGGGACAAAGACCCACTTC. This gives the protein CASSQGVGTKTHF.

The rearrangement links TRBV4-3 to TRBJ2-1, with D perhaps matching TRBD2 (6 bases). Looked up from germline, CDR1 is LGHNA and CDR2 is YSLEER. Deletions cut 8 bases from V and 7 bases from J, with 12 bases between. The CDR3 sequence is 12 residues long. The CDR3 nucleotides are TGCGCCAGCGGGGGGTGGGGGAATGAGCAGTTCTTC. This sequence encodes CASGGWGNEQFF.